This entry lists 24 T cell receptor beta chains sequenced from one sample in a study of T-cell reconstitution after alpha-beta-depleted transplantation in children. Unique molecular identifiers were built into the TCRbeta library. TCRdb reanalysed the PCR reads using MiXCR and keeps one entry per CDR3 protein. Of 300,000 to 350,000 distinct CDR3 sequences in the sample, approximately 20% were seen once. This sample comprised PBMCs, mostly from graft donor cells, obtained 180 days after TCRalphabeta/CD19-depleted stem cell transplant. The receptors come from a male patient younger than 18 who had a stem cell transplant for acute lymphoblastic leukemia, so the T cells may come from the graft donor.

The rearrangement links TRBV19 to TRBJ2-5; the match to TRBD2 covers 7 bases. From germline, CDR1 is LNHDA and CDR2 SQIVND (reference sequence). J lost 4 bases, V lost 4 bases, and 9 bases had no gene match. The CDR3 spans 15 residues. This chain's CDR3 is CASSTSPGRGETQYF. CDR3 coding DNA: TGTGCCAGTAGTACCTCCCCGGGGAGGGGAGAGACCCAGTACTTC.

The chain employs TRBV7-9 and TRBJ2-7; D is unresolved. Germline V CDR1 and CDR2: SEHNR, FQNEAQ (reference sequence). Deletions cut 5 bases from V and 5 bases from J, with 7 bases between. The CDR3 sequence is 11 residues long. In DNA form, the CDR3 reads TGTGCCAGCAGCCGAGGCAACGAGCAGTACTTC. It is translated as CASSRGNEQYF.

This clonotype was picked up a small number of times. This sequence joins TRBV5-1 and TRBJ1-1; D not certain. V was cut by 2 bases and J by 1 base, with 12 bases left in between. The CDR3 is made up of 15 amino acids. The germline V gene encodes CDR1 SGHRS and CDR2 YFSETQ. The CDR3 region has the DNA TGCGCCAGCAGCTTCGTAGTGGCCCGGAACACTGAAGCTTTCTTT. Translated: CASSFVVARNTEAFF.

This clonotype was seen a handful of times. This sequence joins TRBV11-1 and TRBJ2-2, with D possibly matching TRBD2 (6 bases). With 1 base removed from V and 0 bases from J, the gap between germline ends came to 15 bases. Germline CDR1 and CDR2: SGHAT and FQDESV (reference sequence). This CDR3 contains 18 residues. CDR3 DNA sequence: TGTGCCAGCAGCTTAGATTATATCGCGGGATCGAACACCGGGGAGCTGTTTTTT. This encodes CASSLDYIAGSNTGELFF.

On this clonotype: Relative to the germline gene, one junction end is altered; a read error may explain this. The CDR3 protein is CATQRRGGGANTGELFF. CDR3 bases: TGTGCCACTCAACGTCGAGGTGGGGGCGCGAACACCGGGGAGCTTTTTTTT. The chain couples TRBV18 to TRBJ2-2; tentative D call: TRBD1 (6 bases). This CDR3 comprises 17 residues. Looked up from germline, CDR1 is KGHSH and CDR2 is LQKENI.

The J gene is TRBJ2-3, the V gene TRBV6-1; 11 nucleotides match TRBD2. V gave up 6 bases and J gave up 8 bases; unmatched junction bases: 7. This CDR3 contains 14 residues. Germline V lookup: CDR1 MNHNS, CDR2 SASEGT. CDR3 protein: CASRPTSGSRTQYF. CDR3 DNA: TGTGCCAGCAGGCCCACTAGCGGGAGTCGTACGCAGTATTTT.

This clonotype appeared a few times. V usage is TRBV11-2 and J usage is TRBJ2-1; 9 bases map to TRBD2. Looked up from germline, CDR1 is SGHAT and CDR2 is FQNNGV. The V gene end was trimmed by 0 bases and the J gene end by 8 bases; junction bases not matched to a gene: 8. The CDR3 has 16 amino acids. CDR3 in DNA: TGTGCCAGCAGCTTAGATATAGCGGGAGTATACGATGAGCAGTTCTTC. Translating gives CASSLDIAGVYDEQFF.

The chain joins TRBV7-9 to TRBJ2-6; 7 nucleotides align to TRBD2. CDR1 is SEHNR, CDR2 FQNEAQ, per germline (reference sequence). Trimming took 2 bases from V and 0 from J; bases not matched to a gene: 16. CDR3 length: 21 residues. CDR3 in DNA: TGTGCCAGCAGCTTAAAAATCCGGTTGGCTAGCGGACCCTCTGGGGCCAACGTCCTGACTTTC. Translated, it gives CASSLKIRLASGPSGANVLTF.

The count of this clonotype is one. This chain links TRBV12-3 or TRBV12-4 with TRBJ2-7; TRBD2 matches at 7 bases. The CDR3 spans 15 residues. Trimming cost V 4 bases and J 3 bases; bases outside gene matches: 9. In DNA, the CDR3 is TGTGCCAGCAGTTACCTAGCGGAACTCTTCTACGAGCAGTACTTC. Protein: CASSYLAELFYEQYF.

The chain couples TRBV5-1 to TRBJ2-5; no firm D call. This CDR3 is 12 amino acids long. V lost 2 bases and J lost 4, with 6 bases in between. Germline loops: CDR1 SGHRS, CDR2 YFSETQ. DNA of the CDR3: TGCGCCAGCAGCTTCTCGCGAGAGACCCAGTACTTC. Its protein is CASSFSRETQYF.

Regarding this clonotype: A junction boundary mismatches the germline segment, possibly from a read error. This chain connects TRBV12-3 or TRBV12-4 to TRBJ2-3, with 10 positions matching TRBD2. The CDR3 is 15 residues long. CDR3: CANSPTSGILDTQYF. The CDR3 DNA follows: TGTGCCAACAGTCCCACTAGCGGGATCCTAGACACGCAGTATTTT.

The V gene is TRBV5-1, the J gene TRBJ2-5; 16 bases map to TRBD2. The germline V gene encodes CDR1 SGHRS and CDR2 YFSETQ. The J segment lost 2 bases and the V segment lost 4 bases, leaving 14 bases of the junction unmatched. The CDR3 contains 20 residues. CDR3: CASSRVGLAGGPGMQETQYF. CDR3 DNA: TGCGCCAGCAGCCGCGTGGGACTAGCGGGAGGGCCCGGTATGCAAGAGACCCAGTACTTC.

J is TRBJ2-2 and V is TRBV24-1; D may match TRBD1 or TRBD2 (6 bases each). This CDR3 has 13 residues. Germline loops: CDR1 KGHDR, CDR2 SFDVKD. The V end was cut by 5 bases, the J end by 5 bases, with 8 bases between. The CDR3 bases are TGTGCCACCAGTGGAGGGGGGACCGGGGAGCTGTTTTTT. Its translation: CATSGGGTGELFF.

This clonotype was recorded a few times. The chain combines TRBV5-4 with TRBJ2-2; 11 positions agree with TRBD2. Germline assignment: CDR1 SGHNT and CDR2 YYREEE (reference sequence). Trimming at V came to 1 base and at J to 1 base, leaving 9 bases not matched to a gene. This CDR3 is 19 amino acids long. The CDR3 loop reads CASSLRPSGRSGNTGELFF. CDR3 nucleotides: TGTGCCAGCAGCTTGAGGCCTAGCGGGAGGTCGGGGAACACCGGGGAGCTGTTTTTT.

The chain links TRBV6-5 to TRBJ2-1, with 8 bases lining up with TRBD2. Germline V gene sequence: CDR1 MNHEY, CDR2 SVGAGI. CDR3 length equals 16 residues. The V segment lost 2 bases and the J segment 2 bases; nucleotides outside the gene matches: 5. CDR3 in DNA: TGTGCCAGCAGTTACACTAGCGGACGTCCCTACAATGAGCAGTTCTTC. Translating gives CASSYTSGRPYNEQFF.

The chain combines TRBV5-1 with TRBJ2-3; maybe TRBD1 (5 bases). The V end was cut by 4 bases, the J end by 0 bases, with 9 bases between. This CDR3 region has 14 residues. CDR1 and CDR2 from the germline V gene are SGHRS and YFSETQ. CDR3 coding DNA: TGCGCCAGCAGCAGGGGTATTAGCACAGATACGCAGTATTTT. Its translation: CASSRGISTDTQYF.

The chain uses TRBV12-3 or TRBV12-4 and TRBJ1-4; tentatively, D is TRBD1 (5 bases). The CDR3 runs 14 residues. Trimming stripped 6 bases from V and 3 bases from J, with 11 bases between. The CDR3 is CASSSGGANEKLFF. The CDR3 nucleotides read TGTGCCAGCAGCTCAGGAGGGGCTAATGAAAAACTGTTTTTT.

This clonotype was counted only a few times. This chain links TRBV12-3 or TRBV12-4 with TRBJ2-7, with D maybe TRBD2 (6 bases). V lost 4 bases to trimming and J lost 7 bases, with 17 bases between them. This CDR3 comprises 14 residues. This CDR3 reads CASSSTRREREQYF. As DNA, the CDR3 is TGTGCCAGCAGTTCAACTCGGCGGGAACGGGAGCAGTACTTC.

This clonotype was observed a handful of times. The chain is built from TRBV25-1 and TRBJ2-7; the D is unclear. Germline CDR1 reads MGHDK; CDR2 reads SYGVNS. V was shortened by 1 base and J by 0 bases, with 10 bases between the two germline ends. CDR3 length equals 15 residues. The CDR3 nucleotides read TGTGCCAGCAGTGAATGGAGCATCGACTCCTACGAGCAGTACTTC. It yields the protein CASSEWSIDSYEQYF.

The CDR3 region has the DNA TGCAGCGTCCTACGAATGAACCCGACCTCCTACGAGCAGTACTTC. Amino acid sequence: CSVLRMNPTSYEQYF. The V and J genes are TRBV29-1 and TRBJ2-7; D call uncertain. The CDR3 has 15 amino acids. CDR1 and CDR2 (germline): SQVTM, ANQGSEA. Trimming removed 6 bases at V and 0 bases at J, with 18 bases between.

The chain carries TRBV12-5 and TRBJ2-1; D is unresolved. The CDR3 is made up of 16 amino acids. Deletions cut 5 bases from V and 0 bases from J, with 14 bases between. Germline V lookup: CDR1 LGHNT, CDR2 FRNRAP. DNA for the CDR3: TGTGCTAGTGGTCTATACGAGGCAAGCTCCTACAATGAGCAGTTCTTC. Protein product: CASGLYEASSYNEQFF.

V usage is TRBV9 and J usage is TRBJ2-1, with 7 bases that match TRBD1. The germline gives CDR1 SGDLS, CDR2 YYNGEE. V gave up 4 bases and J gave up 3 bases; unmatched junction bases: 4. The CDR3 covers 14 residues. The CDR3 here is CASSPRQGYNEQFF. The CDR3 DNA reads TGTGCCAGCAGCCCCCGACAGGGCTACAATGAGCAGTTCTTC.

This clonotype turned up a few times. V gene TRBV24-1 combines with J gene TRBJ2-1; 10 bases agree with TRBD2. CDR1 KGHDR and CDR2 SFDVKD come from the germline V gene. The CDR3 consists of 15 residues. V shed 3 bases, J shed 8 bases, and the junction held 6 bases outside the gene matches. The chain's CDR3 is CATSDSGRGPYEQFF. Written as DNA, the CDR3 is TGTGCCACCAGTGATAGCGGGAGGGGCCCCTATGAGCAGTTCTTC.

In its sample, this clonotype was seen a few times. The CDR3 sequence: CASSLQTNTGELFF. CDR3 DNA: TGTGCCAGCTCATTACAGACGAACACCGGGGAGCTGTTTTTT. The chain links TRBV18 to TRBJ2-2; no clear D gene. Trimming pared 5 bases from V and 0 bases from J, leaving 7 bases between. The CDR3 runs to 14 residues. Per germline, CDR1 KGHSH and CDR2 LQKENI.